Following are 7 T cell receptor beta chains from one sample sequenced in a study of prognosis after radiotherapy for stage I lung cancer. Genomic DNA was the source, and TCR beta CDR3 was amplified from it by two-round multiplex PCR. Primers specific to each TRBV and TRBJ gene drove first-round PCR. A single record per CDR3 protein comes from TCRdb applying MiXCR to the multiplex PCR reads. The table shows 20,000 to 30,000 distinct CDR3 sequences, with 40% occurring only once. This specimen was PBMCs, taken before or after stereotactic body radiation therapy (not recorded which). Source of these receptors: a donor over 45 with non-small cell lung cancer.

The chain recombines TRBV6-1 with TRBJ2-1; a weak D match, TRBD2 (5 bases). Germline V CDR1 and CDR2: MNHNS, SASEGT. V dropped 10 bases and J dropped 11 bases, with 27 bases sitting between them. There are 15 residues in the CDR3. The CDR3 DNA is TGTGCCAACAGCGACTGGGTGGGTAGCTGGAGGAAGCAGTTCTTC. It translates to CANSDWVGSWRKQFF.

This clonotype appeared many times. The chain uses TRBV6-5 and TRBJ1-1, with no clear D. V was cut by 0 bases and J by 0 bases, with 8 bases left in between. CDR1 and CDR2 from the germline V gene are MNHEY and SVGAGI. The CDR3 covers 15 residues. The CDR3 reads CASSYSITVNTEAFF. The CDR3 DNA reads TGTGCCAGCAGTTACTCGATAACAGTGAACACTGAAGCTTTCTTT.

The sample holds many counts of this clonotype. The chain couples TRBV7-8 to TRBJ2-3, with D possibly TRBD2 on 6 matching bases. Trimming took 6 bases from V and 0 from J, leaving 16 bases between them. The CDR3 has 16 residues. Germline loops: CDR1 SGHVS, CDR2 FQNEAQ. The CDR3 loop reads CASRRGSLASTDTQYF. DNA for the CDR3: TGTGCCAGCAGGCGGGGTTCGCTCGCTAGCACAGATACGCAGTATTTT.

This clonotype was seen a single time. The rearrangement links TRBV9 to TRBJ2-2; D is perhaps TRBD1 (5 bases). The germline V gene has CDR1 SGDLS and CDR2 YYNGEE. The CDR3 contains 14 residues. Trimming left V 4 bases short and J 4 bases short, with 11 bases between. CDR3 amino acids: CASSLSGSTGELFF. The CDR3 DNA is TGTGCCAGCAGCTTATCAGGGTCCACCGGGGAGCTGTTTTTT.

This clonotype was detected only a few times. The V call is TRBV6-1, the J call TRBJ2-3, with D perhaps given as TRBD1 or TRBD2 (6 bases each). Germline lookup yields CDR1 MNHNS and CDR2 SASEGT. CDR3 size: 13 residues. V lost 6 bases, J lost 6 bases, and 13 bases lay in between. The CDR3: CASRWRGSDTQYF. CDR3 in DNA: TGTGCCAGCAGATGGAGGGGGTCTGATACGCAGTATTTT.

Remarks on this clonotype: This likely traces to a read error, being one base from a far larger clone. This chain links TRBV7-2 with TRBJ2-7; 8 nucleotides match TRBD2. This CDR3 contains 12 residues. Germline values: CDR1 SGHTA, CDR2 FQGNSA. This CDR3 is CASSLEAGERYF. The DNA for the CDR3 is TGTGCCAGCAGCTTAGAAGCGGGGGAGCGGTACTTC.

Many counts were recorded for this clonotype. This chain uses TRBV9 with TRBJ2-3; weak D call: TRBD2 (5 bases). V gave up 0 bases and J gave up 5 bases, with 10 bases separating them. This CDR3 has 14 residues. Germline V CDR1 and CDR2: SGDLS, YYNGEE. The CDR3 region is CASSVEEALDTQYF. In DNA, the CDR3 is TGTGCCAGCAGCGTAGAGGAGGCTCTAGATACGCAGTATTTT.